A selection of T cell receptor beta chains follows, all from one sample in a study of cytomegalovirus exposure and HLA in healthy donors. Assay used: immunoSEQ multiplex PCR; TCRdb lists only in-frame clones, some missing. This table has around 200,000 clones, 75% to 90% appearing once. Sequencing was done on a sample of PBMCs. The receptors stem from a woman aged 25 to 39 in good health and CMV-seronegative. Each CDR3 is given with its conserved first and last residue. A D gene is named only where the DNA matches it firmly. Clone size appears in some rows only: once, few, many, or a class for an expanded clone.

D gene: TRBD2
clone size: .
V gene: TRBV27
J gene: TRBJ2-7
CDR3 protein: CASSLLPSGGQGEQYF
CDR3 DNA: TGTGCCAGCAGTTTATTGCCTAGCGGGGGGCAAGGCGAGCAGTACTTC

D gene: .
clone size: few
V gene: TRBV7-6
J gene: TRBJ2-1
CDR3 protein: CASSLTLENEQFF
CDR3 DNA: TGTGCCAGCAGCCTAACTTTAGAGAATGAGCAGTTCTTC

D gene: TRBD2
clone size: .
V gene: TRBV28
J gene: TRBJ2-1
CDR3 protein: CASSSASGPSYNEQFF
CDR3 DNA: TGTGCCAGCAGTTCGGCTAGCGGGCCCTCCTACAATGAGCAGTTCTTC

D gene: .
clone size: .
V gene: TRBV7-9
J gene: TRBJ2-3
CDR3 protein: CASSGKRSQSDTQYF
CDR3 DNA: TGTGCCAGCAGCGGTAAGCGGAGCCAATCGGATACGCAGTATTTT

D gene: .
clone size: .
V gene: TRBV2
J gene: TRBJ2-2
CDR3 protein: CASSGPGNGVGELFF
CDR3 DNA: TGTGCCAGCAGTGGACCCGGGAATGGGGTCGGGGAGCTGTTTTTT

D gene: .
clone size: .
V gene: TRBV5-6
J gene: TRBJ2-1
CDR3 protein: CASSLAGGLYNEQFF
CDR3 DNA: TGTGCCAGCAGCTTGGCCGGGGGTCTCTACAATGAGCAGTTCTTC

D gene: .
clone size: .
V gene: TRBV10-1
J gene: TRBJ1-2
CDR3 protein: CASLGWTPENYGYTF
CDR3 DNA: TGCGCCAGTCTCGGGTGGACTCCTGAGAACTATGGCTACACCTTC

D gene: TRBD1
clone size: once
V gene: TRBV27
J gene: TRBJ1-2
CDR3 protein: CASSSTGGRGYTF
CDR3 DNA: TGTGCCAGCAGTTCGACAGGGGGCCGGGGCTACACCTTC

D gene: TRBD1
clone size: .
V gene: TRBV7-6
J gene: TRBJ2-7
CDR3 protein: CASSLVGQGNEQYF
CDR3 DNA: TGTGCCAGCAGCTTAGTGGGACAGGGCAACGAGCAGTACTTC

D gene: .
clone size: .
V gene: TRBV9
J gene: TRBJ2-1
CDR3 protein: CASSVRAEGANEQFF
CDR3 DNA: TGTGCCAGCAGCGTTCGAGCGGAGGGGGCGAATGAGCAGTTCTTC

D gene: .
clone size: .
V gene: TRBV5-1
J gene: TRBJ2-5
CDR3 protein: CASSLDQGSDETQYF
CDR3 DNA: TGCGCCAGCAGCTTGGATCAGGGGTCGGACGAGACCCAGTACTTC

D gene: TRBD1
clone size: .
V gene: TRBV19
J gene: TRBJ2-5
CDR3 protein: CASSNDRVQETQYF
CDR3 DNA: TGTGCCAGTAGTAACGACAGGGTACAAGAGACCCAGTACTTC

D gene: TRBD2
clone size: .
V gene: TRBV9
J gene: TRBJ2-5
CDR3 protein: CASSVGALAGLSETQYF
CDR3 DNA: TGTGCCAGCAGCGTAGGGGCCCTAGCGGGGCTTTCGGAGACCCAGTACTTC

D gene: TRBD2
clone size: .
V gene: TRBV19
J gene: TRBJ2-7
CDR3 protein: CASSMPSGSGEQYF
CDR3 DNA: TGTGCCAGTAGTATGCCTAGCGGGAGTGGCGAGCAGTACTTC

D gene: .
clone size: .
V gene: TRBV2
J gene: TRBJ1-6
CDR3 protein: CASSAEYNSPLHF
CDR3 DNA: TGTGCCAGCAGTGCGGAGTATAATTCACCCCTCCACTTT

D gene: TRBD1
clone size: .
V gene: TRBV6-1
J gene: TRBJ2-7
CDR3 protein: CASALDRGHEQYF
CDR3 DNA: TGTGCCAGCGCTCTAGACAGGGGGCACGAGCAGTACTTC

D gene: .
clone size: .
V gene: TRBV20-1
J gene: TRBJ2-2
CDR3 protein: CSALQAGELFF
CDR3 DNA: TGCAGTGCTCTACAGGCCGGGGAGCTGTTTTTT

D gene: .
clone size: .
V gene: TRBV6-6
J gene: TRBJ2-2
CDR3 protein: CASSYSGWGAGELFF
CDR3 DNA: TGTGCCAGCAGTTACTCGGGCTGGGGGGCCGGGGAGCTGTTTTTT

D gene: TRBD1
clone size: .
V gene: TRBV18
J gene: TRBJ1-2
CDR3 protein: CASSSTGVGGYTF
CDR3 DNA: TGTGCCAGCTCATCGACAGGGGTCGGTGGCTACACCTTC

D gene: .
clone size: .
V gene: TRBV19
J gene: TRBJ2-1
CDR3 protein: CASSTSSGYNEQFF
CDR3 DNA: TGTGCCAGTAGTACTAGCAGCGGCTACAATGAGCAGTTCTTC

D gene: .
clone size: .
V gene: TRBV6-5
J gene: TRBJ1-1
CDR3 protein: CASSYTESTEAFF
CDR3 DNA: TGTGCCAGCAGTTACACAGAGTCCACTGAAGCTTTCTTT

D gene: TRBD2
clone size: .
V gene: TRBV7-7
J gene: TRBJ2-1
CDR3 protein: CASSFGGVNEQFF
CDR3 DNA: TGTGCTAGCAGCTTTGGGGGGGTCAATGAGCAGTTCTTC

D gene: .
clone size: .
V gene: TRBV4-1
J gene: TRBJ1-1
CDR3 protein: CASSQEIGRGHTEAFF
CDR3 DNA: TGCGCCAGCAGCCAAGAAATAGGCAGGGGTCACACTGAAGCTTTCTTT

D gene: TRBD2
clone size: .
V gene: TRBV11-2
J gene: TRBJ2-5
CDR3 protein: CASSFAGGPLETQYF
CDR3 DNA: TGTGCCAGCAGCTTCGCGGGGGGGCCGTTAGAGACCCAGTACTTC

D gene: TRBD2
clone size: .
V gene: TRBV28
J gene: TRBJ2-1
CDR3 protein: CASSPKRGWGSNEQFF
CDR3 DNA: TGTGCCAGCAGTCCCAAGCGGGGATGGGGCAGCAATGAGCAGTTCTTC

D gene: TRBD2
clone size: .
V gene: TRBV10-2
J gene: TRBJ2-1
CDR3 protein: CASSQRGGLAGGEQFF
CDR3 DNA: TGCGCCAGCAGTCAAAGGGGGGGACTAGCGGGGGGAGAGCAGTTCTTC

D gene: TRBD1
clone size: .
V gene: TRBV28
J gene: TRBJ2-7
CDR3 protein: CASNSGTGVYEQYF
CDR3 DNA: TGTGCCAGCAACTCCGGGACAGGGGTATACGAGCAGTACTTC

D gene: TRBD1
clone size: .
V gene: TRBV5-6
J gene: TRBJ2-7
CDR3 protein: CASSWDRAGEQYF
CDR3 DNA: TGTGCCAGCAGCTGGGACAGGGCGGGTGAGCAGTACTTC

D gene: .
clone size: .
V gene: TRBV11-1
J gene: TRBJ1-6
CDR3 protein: CASSLYRNSPLHF
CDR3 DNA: TGTGCCAGCAGCCTCTACCGGAATTCACCCCTCCACTTT

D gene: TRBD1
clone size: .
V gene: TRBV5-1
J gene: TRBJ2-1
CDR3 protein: CASSPPWTGGNEQFF
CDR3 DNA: TGCGCCAGCAGCCCTCCCTGGACAGGGGGCAATGAGCAGTTCTTC

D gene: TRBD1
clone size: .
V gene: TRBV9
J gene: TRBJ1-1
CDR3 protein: CASSGDRGLGTEAFF
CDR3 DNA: TGTGCCAGCAGCGGGGACAGGGGGCTTGGCACTGAAGCTTTCTTT

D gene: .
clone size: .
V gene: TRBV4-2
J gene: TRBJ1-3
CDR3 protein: CASSQDPTGSGNTIYF
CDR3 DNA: TGTGCCAGCAGCCAAGATCCCACAGGCTCTGGAAACACCATATATTTT

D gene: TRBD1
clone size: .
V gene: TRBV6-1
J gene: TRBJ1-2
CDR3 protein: CASSKDRVDNYGYTF
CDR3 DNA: TGTGCCAGCAGTAAGGACAGGGTGGATAACTATGGCTACACCTTC

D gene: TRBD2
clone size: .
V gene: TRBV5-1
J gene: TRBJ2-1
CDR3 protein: CASSWRLAGVHEQFF
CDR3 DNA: TGCGCCAGCAGCTGGAGACTAGCGGGAGTGCATGAGCAGTTCTTC

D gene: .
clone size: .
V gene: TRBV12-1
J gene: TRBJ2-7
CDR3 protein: CASSKGQGWTYEQYF
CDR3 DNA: TGTGCCAGCAGCAAAGGACAGGGTTGGACCTACGAGCAGTACTTC

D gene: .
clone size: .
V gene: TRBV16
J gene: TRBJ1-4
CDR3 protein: CASSPGWGDKLFF
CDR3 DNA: TGTGCCAGCAGCCCGGGCTGGGGAGACAAACTGTTTTTT

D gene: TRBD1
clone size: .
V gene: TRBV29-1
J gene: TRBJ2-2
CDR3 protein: CSVGQDRIGELFF
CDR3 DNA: TGCAGCGTGGGACAGGACCGGATCGGGGAGCTGTTTTTT

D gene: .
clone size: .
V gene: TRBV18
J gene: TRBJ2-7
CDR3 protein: CASSPSENPLGEQYF
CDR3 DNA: TGTGCCAGCTCACCAAGCGAGAACCCTCTTGGGGAGCAGTACTTC

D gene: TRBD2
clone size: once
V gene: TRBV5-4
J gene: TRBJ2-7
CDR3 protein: CASSSSGRTYEQYF
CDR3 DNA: TGTGCCAGCAGCTCTAGCGGAAGAACCTACGAGCAGTACTTC

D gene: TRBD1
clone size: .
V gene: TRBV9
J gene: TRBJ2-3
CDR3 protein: CASSVTGTGSTDTQYF
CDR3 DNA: TGTGCCAGCAGCGTCACCGGGACAGGGTCCACAGATACGCAGTATTTT

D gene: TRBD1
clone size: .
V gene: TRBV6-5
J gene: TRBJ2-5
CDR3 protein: CASSYIGTGYETQYF
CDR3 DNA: TGTGCCAGCAGTTATATCGGGACAGGGTATGAGACCCAGTACTTC

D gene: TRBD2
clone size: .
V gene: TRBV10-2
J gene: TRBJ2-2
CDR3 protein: CASLSGISNTGELFF
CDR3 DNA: TGCGCCAGCCTTAGCGGGATCTCGAACACCGGGGAGCTGTTTTTT

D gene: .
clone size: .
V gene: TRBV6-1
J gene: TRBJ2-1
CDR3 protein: CASSENRVDNEQFF
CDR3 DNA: TGTGCCAGCAGTGAAAATCGGGTGGACAATGAGCAGTTCTTC

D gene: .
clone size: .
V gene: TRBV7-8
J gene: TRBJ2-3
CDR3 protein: CASSLAPLDTQYF
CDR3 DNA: TGTGCCAGCAGCTTAGCCCCGTTGGATACGCAGTATTTT

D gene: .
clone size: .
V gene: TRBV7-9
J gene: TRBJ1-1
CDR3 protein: CASSYRRSREAFF
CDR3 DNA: TGTGCCAGCAGTTACCGTAGGTCGAGGGAAGCTTTCTTT

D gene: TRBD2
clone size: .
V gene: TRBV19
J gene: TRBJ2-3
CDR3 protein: CASSLQLGGGLDGTQYF
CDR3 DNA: TGTGCCAGTAGTCTCCAGCTGGGCGGGGGGCTCGACGGTACGCAGTATTTT